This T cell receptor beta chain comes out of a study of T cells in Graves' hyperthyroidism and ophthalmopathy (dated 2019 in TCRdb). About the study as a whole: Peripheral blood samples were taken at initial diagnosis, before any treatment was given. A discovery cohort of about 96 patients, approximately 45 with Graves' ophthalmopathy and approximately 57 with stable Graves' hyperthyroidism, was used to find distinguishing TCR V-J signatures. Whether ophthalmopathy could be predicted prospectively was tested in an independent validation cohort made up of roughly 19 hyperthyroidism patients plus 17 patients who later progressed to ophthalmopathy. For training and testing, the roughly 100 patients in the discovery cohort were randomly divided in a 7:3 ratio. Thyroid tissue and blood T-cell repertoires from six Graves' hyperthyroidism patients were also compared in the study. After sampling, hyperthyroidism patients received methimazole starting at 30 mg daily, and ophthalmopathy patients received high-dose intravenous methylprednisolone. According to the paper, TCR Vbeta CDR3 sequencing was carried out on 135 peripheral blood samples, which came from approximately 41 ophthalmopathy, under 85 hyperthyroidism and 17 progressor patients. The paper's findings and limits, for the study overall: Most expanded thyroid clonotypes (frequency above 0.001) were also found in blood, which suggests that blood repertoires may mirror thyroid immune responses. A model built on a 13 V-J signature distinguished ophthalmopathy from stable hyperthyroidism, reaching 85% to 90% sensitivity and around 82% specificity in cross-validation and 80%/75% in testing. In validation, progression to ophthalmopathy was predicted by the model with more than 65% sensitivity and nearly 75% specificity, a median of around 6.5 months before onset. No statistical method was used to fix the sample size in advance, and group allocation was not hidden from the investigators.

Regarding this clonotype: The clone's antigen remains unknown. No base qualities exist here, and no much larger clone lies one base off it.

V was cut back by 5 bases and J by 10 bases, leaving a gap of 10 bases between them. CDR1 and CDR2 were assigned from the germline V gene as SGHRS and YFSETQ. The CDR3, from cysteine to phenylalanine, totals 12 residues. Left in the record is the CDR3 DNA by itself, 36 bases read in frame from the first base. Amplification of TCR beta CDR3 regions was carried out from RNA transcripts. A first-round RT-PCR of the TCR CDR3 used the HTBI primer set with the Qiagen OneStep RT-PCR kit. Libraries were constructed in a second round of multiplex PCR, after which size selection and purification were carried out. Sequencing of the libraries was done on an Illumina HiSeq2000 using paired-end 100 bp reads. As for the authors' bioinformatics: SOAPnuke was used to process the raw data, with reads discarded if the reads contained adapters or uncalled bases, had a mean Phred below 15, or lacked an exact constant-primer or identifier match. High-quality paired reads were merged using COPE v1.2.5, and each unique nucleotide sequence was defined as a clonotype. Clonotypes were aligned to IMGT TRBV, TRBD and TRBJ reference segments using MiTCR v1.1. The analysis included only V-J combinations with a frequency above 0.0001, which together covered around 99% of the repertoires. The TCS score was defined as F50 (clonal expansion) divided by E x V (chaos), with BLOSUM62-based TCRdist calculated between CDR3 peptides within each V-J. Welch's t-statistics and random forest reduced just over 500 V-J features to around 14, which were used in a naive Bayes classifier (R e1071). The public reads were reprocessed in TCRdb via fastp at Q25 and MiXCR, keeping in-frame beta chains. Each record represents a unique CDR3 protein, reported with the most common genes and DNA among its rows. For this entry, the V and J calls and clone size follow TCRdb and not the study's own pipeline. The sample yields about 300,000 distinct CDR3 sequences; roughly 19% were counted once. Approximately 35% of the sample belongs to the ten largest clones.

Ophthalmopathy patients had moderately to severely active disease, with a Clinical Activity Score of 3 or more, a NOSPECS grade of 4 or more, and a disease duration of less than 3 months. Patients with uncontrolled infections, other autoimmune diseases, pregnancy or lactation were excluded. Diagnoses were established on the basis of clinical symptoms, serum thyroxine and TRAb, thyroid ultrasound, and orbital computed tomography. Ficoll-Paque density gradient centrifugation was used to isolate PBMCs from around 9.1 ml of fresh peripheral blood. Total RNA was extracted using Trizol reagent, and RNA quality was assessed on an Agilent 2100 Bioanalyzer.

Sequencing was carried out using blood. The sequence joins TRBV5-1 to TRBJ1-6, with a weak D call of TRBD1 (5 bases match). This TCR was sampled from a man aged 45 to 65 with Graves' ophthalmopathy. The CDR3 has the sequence CASREEGSPLHF. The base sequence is TGCGCCAGCAGGGAAGAGGGGTCACCCCTCCACTTT. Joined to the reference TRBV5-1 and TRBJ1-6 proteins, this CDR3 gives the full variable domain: KAGVTQTPRYLIKTRGQQVTLSCSPISGHRSVSWYQQTPGQGLQFLFEYFSETQRNKGNFPGRFSGRQFSNSRSEMNVSTLELGDSALYLCASREEGSPLHFGNGTRLTVT.